The sequence of this T cell receptor (beta chain) was determined in a study of T cells in Graves' hyperthyroidism and ophthalmopathy. Study at large: Peripheral blood was acquired at first diagnosis, ahead of any therapy whatsoever. Study-level findings and limits: Most thyroid-expanded clonotypes above 0.001 were also found in blood. Prediction of ophthalmopathy progression came a median about 6 months pre-onset.

Many counts were recorded for this clonotype. The antigen remains undetermined. It was around 11 ml of fresh peripheral blood that supplied the PBMCs. TCR beta CDR3 region amplification was performed from RNA transcripts. During a first-round RT-PCR of the TCR CDR3, the HTBI primer set was used. Using its own MiXCR run on the multiplex PCR reads, TCRdb lists one record per CDR3 protein. The table has 530,000 or so distinct CDR3 sequences, 24% seen once. The specimen sequenced was blood. The sequence came from a woman aged 30 to 39 with Graves' ophthalmopathy.

DNA for the CDR3: TGTGCCAGCAGCTTGGAAGTACAGCCAGGAAACACCATATATTTT. The encoded protein is CASSLEVQPGNTIYF. V is TRBV5-8 and J is TRBJ1-3, with D unclear. The CDR3 has 15 amino acids. Deletions cut 0 bases from V and 4 bases from J, with 11 bases between. The germline V gene encodes CDR1 SGHTS and CDR2 YDEGEE.